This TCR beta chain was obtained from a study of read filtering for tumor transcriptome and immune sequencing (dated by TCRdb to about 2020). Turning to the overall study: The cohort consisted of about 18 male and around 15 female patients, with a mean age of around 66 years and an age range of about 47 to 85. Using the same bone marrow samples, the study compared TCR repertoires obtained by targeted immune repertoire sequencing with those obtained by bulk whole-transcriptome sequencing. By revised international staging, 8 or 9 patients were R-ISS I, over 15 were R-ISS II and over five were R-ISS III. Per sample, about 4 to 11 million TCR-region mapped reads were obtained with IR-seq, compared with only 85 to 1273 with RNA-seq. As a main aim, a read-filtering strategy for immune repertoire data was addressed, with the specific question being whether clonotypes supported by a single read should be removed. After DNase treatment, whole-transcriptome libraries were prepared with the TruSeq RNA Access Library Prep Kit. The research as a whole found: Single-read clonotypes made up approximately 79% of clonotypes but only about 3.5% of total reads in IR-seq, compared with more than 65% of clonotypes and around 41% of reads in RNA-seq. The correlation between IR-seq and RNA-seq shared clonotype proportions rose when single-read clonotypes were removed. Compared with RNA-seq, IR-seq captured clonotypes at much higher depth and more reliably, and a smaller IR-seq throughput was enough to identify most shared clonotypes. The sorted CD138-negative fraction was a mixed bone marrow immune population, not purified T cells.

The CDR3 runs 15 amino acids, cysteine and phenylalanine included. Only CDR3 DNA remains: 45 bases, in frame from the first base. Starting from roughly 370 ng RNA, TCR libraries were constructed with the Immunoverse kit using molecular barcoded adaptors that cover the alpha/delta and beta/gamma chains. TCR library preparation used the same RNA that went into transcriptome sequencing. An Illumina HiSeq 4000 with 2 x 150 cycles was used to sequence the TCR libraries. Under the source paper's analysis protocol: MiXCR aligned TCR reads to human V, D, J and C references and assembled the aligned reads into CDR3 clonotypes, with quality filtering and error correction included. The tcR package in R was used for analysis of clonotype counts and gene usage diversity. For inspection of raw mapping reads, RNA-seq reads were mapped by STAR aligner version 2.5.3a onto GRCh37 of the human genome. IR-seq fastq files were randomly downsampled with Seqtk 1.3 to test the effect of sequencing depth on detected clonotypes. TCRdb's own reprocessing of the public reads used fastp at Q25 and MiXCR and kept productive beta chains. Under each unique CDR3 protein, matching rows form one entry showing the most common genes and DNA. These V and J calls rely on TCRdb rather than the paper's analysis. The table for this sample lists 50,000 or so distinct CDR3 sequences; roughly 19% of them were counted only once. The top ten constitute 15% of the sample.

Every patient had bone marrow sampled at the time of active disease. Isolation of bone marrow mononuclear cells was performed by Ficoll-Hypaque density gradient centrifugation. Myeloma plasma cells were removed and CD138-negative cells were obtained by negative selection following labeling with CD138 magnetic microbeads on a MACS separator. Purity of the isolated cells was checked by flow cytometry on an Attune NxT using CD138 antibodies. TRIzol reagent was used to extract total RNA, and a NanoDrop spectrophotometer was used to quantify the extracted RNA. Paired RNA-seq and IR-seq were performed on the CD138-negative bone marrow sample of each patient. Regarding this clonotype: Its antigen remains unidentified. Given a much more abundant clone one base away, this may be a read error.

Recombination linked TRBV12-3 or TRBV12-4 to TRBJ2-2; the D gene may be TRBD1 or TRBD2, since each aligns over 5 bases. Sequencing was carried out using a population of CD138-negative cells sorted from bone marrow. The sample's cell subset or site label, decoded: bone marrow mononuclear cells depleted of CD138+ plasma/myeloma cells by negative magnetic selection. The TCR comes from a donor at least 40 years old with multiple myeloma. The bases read TGTGCCGGCAGTCCCGGGGCCCTAAGCACCGGGGAGCTGTTTTTT. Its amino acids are CAGSPGALSTGELFF.